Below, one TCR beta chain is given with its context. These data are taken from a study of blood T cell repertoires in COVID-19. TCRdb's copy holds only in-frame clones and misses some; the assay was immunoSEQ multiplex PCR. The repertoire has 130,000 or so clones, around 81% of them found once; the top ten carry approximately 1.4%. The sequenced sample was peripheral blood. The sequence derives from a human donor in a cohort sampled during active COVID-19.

The CDR3 nucleotides are TGTGCCAGCAGTTTTCTAGCGGGAGTTCTCGAGCAGTACTTC. Translating it yields CASSFLAGVLEQYF. V usage is TRBV27 and J usage is TRBJ2-7; 10 positions agree with TRBD2. The junction had 5 bases not matched to a gene; V was cut back by 3 bases and J by 6 bases. The CDR3 runs 14 residues. CDR1 is MNHEY, CDR2 SMNVEV, per germline (reference sequence).